One and the same sample provided the 14 T cell receptor beta chains below, sequenced in a study of shared clonotypes between healthy human individuals. The method was immunoSEQ multiplex PCR; TCRdb's version includes in-frame clones alone and lacks a portion of them. The sample comprises about 700,000 clones, roughly 94% of which are singletons, and about 24% rests with the top ten. It was CD45RO-negative cells, positively selected for CCR7, that made up naive CD8 cells, with terminally differentiated effector memory CD45RA+ cells excluded. The sequenced sample consisted of naive CD8+ T cells sorted from blood. These receptors were obtained from a man under 40 in good health.

This sequence joins TRBV7-6 and TRBJ2-3, with D unresolved. The V and J ends lost 3 bases and 6 bases respectively, with 13 bases between them. The CDR3 runs to 14 residues. Germline V gene data show CDR1 as SGHVS and CDR2 as FNYEAQ. The CDR3, as DNA: TGTGCCAGCAGCTTGGAAGGGTCGATTGATACGCAGTATTTT. Translated, it gives CASSLEGSIDTQYF. Full variable domain (rest looked up from reference TRBV7-6 and TRBJ2-3): GAGVSQSPRYKVTKRGQDVALRCDPISGHVSLYWYRQALGQGPEFLTYFNYEAQQDKSGLPNDRFSAERPEGSISTLTIQRTEQRDSAMYRCASSLEGSIDTQYFGPGTRLTVL.

This clone was detected once. The chain joins TRBV28 to TRBJ2-3, with D uncertain. The CDR3 covers 15 residues. The V gene lost 2 bases and the J gene lost 6 bases, with 15 bases spanning the gap. Germline lookup yields CDR1 MDHEN and CDR2 SYDVKM. CDR3 DNA sequence: TGTGCCAGCAGTTTAACGGTACGATCATCCGATACGCAGTATTTT. It specifies CASSLTVRSSDTQYF.

As concerns this clone: Different DNA sequences within this sample yield the same CDR3. The chain joins TRBV7-9 to TRBJ2-7; TRBD1 matches at 7 bases. The V segment lost 6 bases and the J segment 2 bases; nucleotides outside the gene matches: 7. The CDR3 consists of 14 residues. Germline-derived CDR1 and CDR2 are SEHNR and FQNEAQ (reference sequence). This CDR3 reads CASSLPGQPYEQYF. CDR3 in DNA: TGTGCCAGCAGTTTACCGGGACAGCCCTACGAGCAGTACTTC.

With regard to this clone: Other DNA sequences in the sample encode the same CDR3. The chain couples TRBV6-5 to TRBJ2-1, with 8 bases aligning to TRBD2. Losses at the gene ends were 5 bases for V and 0 bases for J; bases not matched to a gene: 0. Germline CDR1 reads MNHEY; CDR2 reads SVGAGI. This CDR3 contains 14 residues. CDR3 protein: CASSSGSSYNEQFF. CDR3 in DNA: TGTGCCAGCAGTAGCGGGAGCTCCTACAATGAGCAGTTCTTC.

The chain has TRBV7-9 and TRBJ2-1; TRBD1 is a possible D gene (6 bases). Germline V gene data show CDR1 as SEHNR and CDR2 as FQNEAQ (reference sequence). V dropped 5 bases and J dropped 5 bases, with 19 bases sitting between them. The length of the CDR3 is 16 residues. The CDR3 coding sequence is TGTGCCAGCAGCCGCCCGGAGGACAGAATAAACAATGAGCAGTTCTTC. Translating it yields CASSRPEDRINNEQFF.

This chain connects TRBV19 to TRBJ1-4; TRBD1 agrees at 8 bases. The CDR3 is made up of 18 amino acids. V was clipped by 2 bases and J by 4 bases; unmatched bases: 12. Germline values: CDR1 LNHDA, CDR2 SQIVND (reference sequence). DNA for the CDR3: TGTGCCAGTAGTATACCCCCTCCTCGGGGACAGGTTAATGAAAAACTGTTTTTT. It codes for CASSIPPPRGQVNEKLFF.

The chain combines TRBV28 with TRBJ2-7; a possible D gene is TRBD1 (5 bases). Trimming cost V 3 bases and J 5 bases, with 8 bases left between them. Germline-derived CDR1 and CDR2 are MDHEN and SYDVKM. The CDR3 covers 12 residues. The CDR3 DNA reads TGTGCCAGCAGTTTCCTAGGGGACGAGCAGTACTTC. It codes for CASSFLGDEQYF. Filled out from reference TRBV28 and TRBJ2-7, the complete variable domain reads DVKVTQSSRYLVKRTGEKVFLECVQDMDHENMFWYRQDPGLGLRLIYFSYDVKMKEKGDIPEGYSVSREKKERFSLILESASTNQTSMYLCASSFLGDEQYFGPGTRLTVT.

This sequence joins TRBV7-9 and TRBJ2-1; D remains ambiguous. The CDR3 length is 12 residues. Trimming removed 5 bases at V and 5 bases at J, with 7 bases between. CDR1 and CDR2 from the germline V gene are SEHNR and FQNEAQ (reference sequence). The CDR3 sequence: CASSQGNNEQFF. In DNA form, the CDR3 reads TGTGCCAGCAGCCAAGGAAACAATGAGCAGTTCTTC. Together with reference TRBV7-9 and TRBJ2-1, the CDR3 gives the full variable domain: DTGVSQNPRHKITKRGQNVTFRCDPISEHNRLYWYRQTLGQGPEFLTYFQNEAQLEKSRLLSDRFSAERPKGSFSTLEIQRTEQGDSAMYLCASSQGNNEQFFGPGTRLTVL.

This clone has a single count. This sequence joins TRBV7-8 and TRBJ2-7, with D perhaps matching TRBD1 (5 bases). V was trimmed by 2 bases and J by 1 base, leaving 18 bases between them. The CDR3 loop spans 17 amino acids. In germline, CDR1 is SGHVS, CDR2 FQNEAQ. The CDR3 DNA is TGTGCCAGCAGCTTACTGCCACGGAACAGGAATTCCTACGAGCAGTACTTC. This translates into CASSLLPRNRNSYEQYF.

This chain connects TRBV19 to TRBJ2-1; the D is unclear. V lost 3 bases, J lost 7 bases, and 7 bases lay in between. The CDR3 loop spans 12 amino acids. The V gene's germline CDR1 is LNHDA and CDR2 SQIVND (reference sequence). DNA of the CDR3: TGTGCCAGTAGTATGAACAGTAATGAGCAGTTCTTC. It codes for CASSMNSNEQFF.

Regarding this clone: Other DNA sequences in the same sample also yield this CDR3. V usage is TRBV5-1 and J usage is TRBJ2-1, with 7 bases aligning to TRBD1. Per germline, CDR1 SGHRS and CDR2 YFSETQ. The ends lost 0 bases at V and 4 bases at J; junction bases unmatched: 1. CDR3 length equals 14 residues. CDR3 region: CASSLAQGYNEQFF. CDR3 bases: TGCGCCAGCAGCTTGGCACAGGGGTACAATGAGCAGTTCTTC.

This sequence joins TRBV27 and TRBJ2-7; 7 positions match TRBD1. CDR3 length: 14 amino acids. Germline-derived CDR1 and CDR2 are MNHEY and SMNVEV (reference sequence). With 5 bases clipped from V and 5 bases from J, the junction kept 9 bases outside the gene matches. CDR3 sequence reads: CASSLRRTGDEQYF. DNA for the CDR3: TGTGCCAGCAGTCTGCGTAGAACAGGGGACGAGCAGTACTTC.

The chain couples TRBV27 to TRBJ2-3, with TRBD2 matching 9 bases. V was clipped by 7 bases and J by 6 bases; unmatched bases: 11. The germline V gene encodes CDR1 MNHEY and CDR2 SMNVEV (reference sequence). This CDR3 is 15 amino acids long. This chain's CDR3 is CASTLRSSGEDTQYF. Here the CDR3 DNA reads TGTGCCAGCACCCTAAGGTCTAGCGGGGAGGATACGCAGTATTTT.

The genes are TRBV14 and TRBJ2-2; D perhaps matches TRBD2 (6 bases). Germline CDR1 and CDR2: SGHDN and FVKESK. Trimming took off 3 bases at V and 9 bases at J, with 23 bases between the two ends. The CDR3 totals 17 residues. The CDR3 nucleotides are TGTGCCAGCAGCCAGATTCCGGCCCGGAGGGCCGGCAGGGAGCTGTTTTTT. As protein: CASSQIPARRAGRELFF.